This T cell receptor (beta chain) emerged from a study of PD-1 blockade in classical Hodgkin lymphoma. Overall study: Patients in the cohort were put on intravenous nivolumab, 3 mg/kg every 2 weeks. General study findings and limits: Individuals who commenced nivolumab within less than 1 year of ASCT were excluded.

Method: immunoSEQ multiplex PCR; TCRdb's copy keeps in-frame clones and lacks some. The sample records about 20,000 clones, around 84% being singletons. This clone was counted a few times. Its cognate antigen is unknown. Specified time point: cycle 4 day 1 (C4D1), after more than five weeks of nivolumab. Every one of the patients relapsed after autologous stem cell transplantation (brentuximab vedotin exposure was variable). From thawed PBMCs, magnetic negative selection was used to isolate the CD8+ T cells. The CDR3 spans 16 residues. Germline values: CDR1 MNHNS, CDR2 SASEGT. Trimming stripped 4 bases from V and 1 base from J, with 17 bases between.

Sequenced here: CD8+ T cells from blood, sampled before the fourth cycle of nivolumab. This chain joins TRBV6-1 and TRBJ2-7, with D maybe TRBD1 (7 bases). This clonotype originated in a human donor with classical Hodgkin lymphoma. The CDR3 here is CASSGGDSRWSYEQYF. Here the CDR3 DNA reads TGTGCCAGCAGTGGGGGGGACAGCAGATGGTCCTACGAGCAGTACTTC.